This TCR beta chain is drawn from a study of T-cell reconstitution after alpha-beta-depleted transplantation in children. Study results and limitations: Expanded graft clones numbering several hundred reportedly gave rise to alpha-beta T cells about two months after transplant. Some patients' high day-60 TCRbeta diversity was traced to surviving recipient T cells and thymic progenitors. A year post-transplant, T-cell counts and diversity derived mostly from newly produced T cells.

The TCRbeta library was prepared with unique molecular identifiers. TCRdb itself ran the PCR reads through MiXCR, one entry per CDR3 protein. The sample holds about 580,000 distinct CDR3 sequences, over 25% seen once. The CDR3 has 15 amino acids. V lost 0 bases, J lost 7 bases, and 13 bases lay in between. A remark on this clonotype: Its antigen is not identified.

The rearrangement links TRBV12-3 or TRBV12-4 to TRBJ1-5, with D hard to call. The material was PBMCs, obtained before TCRalphabeta/CD19-depleted stem cell transplant. The clonotype originates from a boy under three years old with Wiskott-Aldrich syndrome, due to receive a stem cell transplant. The CDR3 DNA follows: TGTGCCAGCAGTTTAGCTTCAGGCCCCGGGCAGCCCCAGCATTTT. Translated, it gives CASSLASGPGQPQHF.